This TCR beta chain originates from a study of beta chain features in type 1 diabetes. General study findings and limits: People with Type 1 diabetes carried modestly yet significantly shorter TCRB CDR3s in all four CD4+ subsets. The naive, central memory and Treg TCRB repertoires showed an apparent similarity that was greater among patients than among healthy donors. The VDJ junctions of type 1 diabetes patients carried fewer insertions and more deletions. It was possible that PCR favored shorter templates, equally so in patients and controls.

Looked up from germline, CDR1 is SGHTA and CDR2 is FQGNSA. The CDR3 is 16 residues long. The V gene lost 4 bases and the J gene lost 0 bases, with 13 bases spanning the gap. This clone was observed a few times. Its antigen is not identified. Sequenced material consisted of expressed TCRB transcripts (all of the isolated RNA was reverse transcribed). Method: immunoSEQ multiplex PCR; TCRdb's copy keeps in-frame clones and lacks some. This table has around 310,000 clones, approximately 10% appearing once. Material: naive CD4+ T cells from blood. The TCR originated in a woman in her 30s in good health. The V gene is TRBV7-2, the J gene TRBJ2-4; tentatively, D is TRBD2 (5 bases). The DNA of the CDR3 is TGTGCCAGCAGCTCGGGGTTGCTTAAAGCCAAAAACATTCAGTACTTC. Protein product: CASSSGLLKAKNIQYF.